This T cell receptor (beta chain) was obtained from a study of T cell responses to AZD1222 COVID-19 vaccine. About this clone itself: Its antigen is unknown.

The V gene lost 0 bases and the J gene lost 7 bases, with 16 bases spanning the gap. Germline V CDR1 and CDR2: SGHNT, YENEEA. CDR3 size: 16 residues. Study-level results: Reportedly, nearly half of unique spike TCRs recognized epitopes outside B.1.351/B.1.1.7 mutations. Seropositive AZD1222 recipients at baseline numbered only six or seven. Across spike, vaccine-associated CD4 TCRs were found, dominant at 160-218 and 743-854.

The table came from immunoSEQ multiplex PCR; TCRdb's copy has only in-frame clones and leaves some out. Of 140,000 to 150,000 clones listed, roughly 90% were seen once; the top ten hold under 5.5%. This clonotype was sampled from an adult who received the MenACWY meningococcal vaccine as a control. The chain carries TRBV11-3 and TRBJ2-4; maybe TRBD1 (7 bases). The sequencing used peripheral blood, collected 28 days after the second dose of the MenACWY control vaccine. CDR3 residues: CASSLDYRGGGNIQYF. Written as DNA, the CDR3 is TGTGCCAGCAGCTTAGACTACAGGGGCGGAGGGAACATTCAGTACTTC.